The clone carrying this T cell receptor beta chain was seen only a few times. The antigen is not known. A much larger clone lies one base from this, so it may be a read error. The record originates from a study of T cells in Graves' hyperthyroidism and ophthalmopathy. Per germline, CDR1 LGHDT and CDR2 YNNKEL (reference sequence). This CDR3 is 15 amino acids long. V was clipped by 2 bases and J by 2 bases, with 11 bases between them. The investigators amplified TCR beta CDR3 regions from RNA transcripts. RT-PCR in the first round (using the HTBI primer set) targeted the TCR CDR3. TCRdb analysed the multiplex PCR reads with MiXCR anew, one entry per CDR3 protein. The sample contains under 350,000 distinct CDR3 sequences, 15% to 20% of which appear only once. Study outcomes and limitations: The model made its ophthalmopathy prediction, and onset followed a median roughly six months later.

This receptor was obtained from a woman aged 45-60 years with Graves' hyperthyroidism. Sequenced: blood. This chain uses TRBV3-1 with TRBJ2-3; D is undetermined. This CDR3 is CASSQKSLDTDTQYF. Here the CDR3 DNA reads TGTGCCAGCAGCCAAAAAAGTTTGGACACAGATACGCAGTATTTT.